This entry lists 18 T cell receptor beta chains sequenced from one sample in a study of shared clonotypes between healthy human individuals. Sequenced by immunoSEQ multiplex PCR; TCRdb stores in-frame clones only, minus some. The sample shows 550,000 to 850,000 clones, around 70% of them seen only once. The sequenced sample consisted of memory CD4+ T cells sorted from blood. Subset noted: CD45RA-negative fraction. The origin of the receptors is a woman aged 25 to 45 in good health.

This clone occurred many times. The chain carries TRBV7-8 and TRBJ2-5; 14 bases are a match to TRBD2. Germline V gives CDR1 SGHVS, CDR2 FQNEAQ. Trimming cost V 6 bases and J 5 bases; bases outside gene matches: 17. CDR3 length: 19 amino acids. The CDR3: CASSPAGTSGRRVGETQYF. CDR3 DNA: TGTGCCAGCAGTCCGGCCGGGACTAGCGGGAGAAGGGTGGGGGAGACCCAGTACTTC.

The chain carries TRBV2 and TRBJ2-1; 10 bases are a match to TRBD1. This CDR3 is 13 amino acids long. The V segment lost 6 bases and the J segment 6 bases; nucleotides outside the gene matches: 2. In germline, CDR1 is SNHLY, CDR2 FYNNEI. The CDR3 sequence is CASRGTGANEQFF. In DNA, the CDR3 is TGTGCCAGCAGGGGGACAGGGGCCAATGAGCAGTTCTTC.

For this clone: The identical CDR3 is also encoded by other nucleotide sequences in the sample. This sequence joins TRBV5-1 and TRBJ1-2, with D possibly being TRBD1 (6 bases). The germline V gene has CDR1 SGHRS and CDR2 YFSETQ. V was pared by 0 bases and J by 2 bases, with 11 bases between. CDR3 length equals 15 residues. Written as DNA, the CDR3 is TGCGCCAGCAGCTTGGAATCAGGGGTGAACTATGGCTACACCTTC. Its translation is CASSLESGVNYGYTF.

The chain links TRBV18 to TRBJ2-7, with 7 bases that match TRBD1. The trim removed 3 bases at V and 3 bases at J, leaving 11 bases unmatched. Germline V gene lookup returns CDR1 KGHSH and CDR2 LQKENI. CDR3 length equals 16 residues. CDR3 bases: TGTGCCAGCTCACCGCTGCCCAGTACAGGGGTCTACGAGCAGTACTTC. As protein: CASSPLPSTGVYEQYF.

Turning to this clone: The same CDR3 can be traced to other DNA sequences in this sample. The chain employs TRBV5-4 and TRBJ1-1, with D hard to call. The germline gives CDR1 SGHNT, CDR2 YYREEE (reference sequence). The CDR3 is made up of 13 amino acids. V was shortened by 0 bases and J by 3 bases, with 6 bases between the two germline ends. DNA for the CDR3: TGTGCCAGCAGCTTGGCTGGGGACACTGAAGCTTTCTTT. Its protein product is CASSLAGDTEAFF.

The rearrangement joins TRBV28 to TRBJ1-2; a possible D gene is TRBD1 (5 bases). V was pared by 4 bases and J by 4 bases, with 13 bases between. The length of the CDR3 is 14 residues. Germline V gene sequence: CDR1 MDHEN, CDR2 SYDVKM. Here the CDR3 reads CASSSPGHPYGYTF. In nucleotides, the CDR3 is TGTGCCAGCAGTTCCCCCGGACACCCCTATGGCTACACCTTC.

This clone has just a few counts. V gene TRBV7-8 combines with J gene TRBJ2-1; TRBD2 matches 10 bases. The trim removed 8 bases at V and 8 bases at J, leaving 9 bases unmatched. This CDR3 region has 14 residues. CDR1 is SGHVS and CDR2 is FQNEAQ in the germline V gene. The CDR3 here is CASGEREGRYEQFF. CDR3 nucleotide sequence: TGTGCCAGCGGAGAGCGGGAGGGCCGATATGAGCAGTTCTTC.

This chain joins TRBV25-1 and TRBJ2-7, with 10 bases lining up with TRBD2. The CDR3 runs to 14 residues. Germline V gene sequence: CDR1 MGHDK, CDR2 SYGVNS. With V trimmed by 9 bases and J by 0 bases, 5 bases remained unmatched. Here the CDR3 DNA reads TGTGCCAGTGTAGCGGGGGGCCCCTCCTACGAGCAGTACTTC. Amino acid sequence: CASVAGGPSYEQYF.

The rearrangement uses TRBV28 and TRBJ2-1; 7 nucleotides line up with TRBD2. Germline loops: CDR1 MDHEN, CDR2 SYDVKM. There are 15 residues in the CDR3. With V trimmed by 6 bases and J by 4 bases, 9 bases remained unmatched. In nucleotides, the CDR3 is TGTGCCAGCAGGTGGTCGAGCGGGACTTACAATGAGCAGTTCTTC. Encoded protein: CASRWSSGTYNEQFF.

The CDR3 spells CASSEEVYEQYF. CDR3 sequence (DNA): TGTGCCAGCAGTGAAGAGGTCTACGAGCAGTACTTC. The rearrangement uses TRBV6-1 and TRBJ2-7; no definite D call. Trimming removed 1 base from V and 3 bases from J, with 4 bases in between. This CDR3 is 12 amino acids long. Germline V gene data show CDR1 as MNHNS and CDR2 as SASEGT.

The chain has TRBV6-8 and TRBJ1-1; maybe TRBD1 (5 bases). Per germline, CDR1 MNHGY and CDR2 SAAAGT. This CDR3 contains 20 residues. V was shortened by 1 base and J by 0 bases, with 24 bases between the two germline ends. The chain's CDR3 is CASSYFSLGREVVVNTEAFF. CDR3 nucleotides: TGTGCCAGCAGTTACTTTTCTTTGGGCAGGGAAGTGGTGGTGAACACTGAAGCTTTCTTT.

This chain connects TRBV11-1 to TRBJ1-1, with 8 bases lining up with TRBD1. CDR1 SGHAT and CDR2 FQDESV come from the germline V gene (reference sequence). Trimming took 0 bases from V and 4 from J; bases not matched to a gene: 4. The CDR3 totals 15 residues. The CDR3 DNA is TGTGCCAGCAGCTTAGCGGACAGGGAGTCCACTGAAGCTTTCTTT. Protein product: CASSLADRESTEAFF.

This chain connects TRBV7-8 to TRBJ2-2, with no clear D. Germline loops: CDR1 SGHVS, CDR2 FQNEAQ. The CDR3 is 14 amino acids. Trimming took off 5 bases at V and 6 bases at J, with 13 bases between the two ends. CDR3 loop: CASSLRLGPGELFF. The CDR3 DNA sequence: TGTGCCAGCAGCCTCCGTTTGGGCCCCGGGGAGCTGTTTTTT.

This clone was found many times. The J gene is TRBJ1-2, the V gene TRBV7-2, with D perhaps matching TRBD1 (5 bases). Germline values: CDR1 SGHTA, CDR2 FQGNSA. Trimming removed 2 bases from V and 0 bases from J, with 10 bases in between. This CDR3 has 15 residues. In DNA form, the CDR3 reads TGTGCCAGCAGCTTAATGCAGGGAGCTAACTATGGCTACACCTTC. Translated, it gives CASSLMQGANYGYTF.

The chain links TRBV7-9 to TRBJ2-7; TRBD1 aligns across 9 bases. The CDR3 length is 19 residues. CDR1 SEHNR and CDR2 FQNEAQ come from the germline V gene (reference sequence). V lost 5 bases and J lost 0; bases outside the gene matches: 17. CDR3 nucleotides: TGTGCCAGCAGCGGGCCGGGACAGGGAGTCCCCTATAGCTCCTACGAGCAGTACTTC. Translated: CASSGPGQGVPYSSYEQYF.

The chain links TRBV6-6 to TRBJ2-3, with a tentative D call TRBD1 (8 bases). From germline, CDR1 is MNHNY and CDR2 SVGAGI (reference sequence). The CDR3 is 16 residues long. V was clipped by 6 bases and J by 5 bases, with 21 bases between them. As DNA, the CDR3 is TGTGCCAGCAGCCTCCTCGCGACAGGGGAGGGAGATACGCAGTATTTT. Amino acid sequence: CASSLLATGEGDTQYF.

The chain combines TRBV2 with TRBJ2-3, with 8 bases matching TRBD2. V was clipped by 7 bases and J by 4 bases; unmatched bases: 7. Germline CDR1 reads SNHLY; CDR2 reads FYNNEI. This CDR3 contains 14 residues. The CDR3 bases are TGTGCCAGCAACGGAGCGGGAGCCGCAGATACGCAGTATTTT. Translation gives CASNGAGAADTQYF.

In nucleotides, the CDR3 is TGTGCCAGCAGCCCCTTACCGGGACTAGCGGGAGAGGGGAGCGGGGAGCTGTTTTTT. Protein product: CASSPLPGLAGEGSGELFF. This chain links TRBV5-6 with TRBJ2-2, with 14 bases that match TRBD2. Germline CDR1 and CDR2: SGHDT and YYEEEE. The CDR3 covers 19 residues. Trimming removed 4 bases from V and 7 bases from J; junction bases left unmatched: 15.